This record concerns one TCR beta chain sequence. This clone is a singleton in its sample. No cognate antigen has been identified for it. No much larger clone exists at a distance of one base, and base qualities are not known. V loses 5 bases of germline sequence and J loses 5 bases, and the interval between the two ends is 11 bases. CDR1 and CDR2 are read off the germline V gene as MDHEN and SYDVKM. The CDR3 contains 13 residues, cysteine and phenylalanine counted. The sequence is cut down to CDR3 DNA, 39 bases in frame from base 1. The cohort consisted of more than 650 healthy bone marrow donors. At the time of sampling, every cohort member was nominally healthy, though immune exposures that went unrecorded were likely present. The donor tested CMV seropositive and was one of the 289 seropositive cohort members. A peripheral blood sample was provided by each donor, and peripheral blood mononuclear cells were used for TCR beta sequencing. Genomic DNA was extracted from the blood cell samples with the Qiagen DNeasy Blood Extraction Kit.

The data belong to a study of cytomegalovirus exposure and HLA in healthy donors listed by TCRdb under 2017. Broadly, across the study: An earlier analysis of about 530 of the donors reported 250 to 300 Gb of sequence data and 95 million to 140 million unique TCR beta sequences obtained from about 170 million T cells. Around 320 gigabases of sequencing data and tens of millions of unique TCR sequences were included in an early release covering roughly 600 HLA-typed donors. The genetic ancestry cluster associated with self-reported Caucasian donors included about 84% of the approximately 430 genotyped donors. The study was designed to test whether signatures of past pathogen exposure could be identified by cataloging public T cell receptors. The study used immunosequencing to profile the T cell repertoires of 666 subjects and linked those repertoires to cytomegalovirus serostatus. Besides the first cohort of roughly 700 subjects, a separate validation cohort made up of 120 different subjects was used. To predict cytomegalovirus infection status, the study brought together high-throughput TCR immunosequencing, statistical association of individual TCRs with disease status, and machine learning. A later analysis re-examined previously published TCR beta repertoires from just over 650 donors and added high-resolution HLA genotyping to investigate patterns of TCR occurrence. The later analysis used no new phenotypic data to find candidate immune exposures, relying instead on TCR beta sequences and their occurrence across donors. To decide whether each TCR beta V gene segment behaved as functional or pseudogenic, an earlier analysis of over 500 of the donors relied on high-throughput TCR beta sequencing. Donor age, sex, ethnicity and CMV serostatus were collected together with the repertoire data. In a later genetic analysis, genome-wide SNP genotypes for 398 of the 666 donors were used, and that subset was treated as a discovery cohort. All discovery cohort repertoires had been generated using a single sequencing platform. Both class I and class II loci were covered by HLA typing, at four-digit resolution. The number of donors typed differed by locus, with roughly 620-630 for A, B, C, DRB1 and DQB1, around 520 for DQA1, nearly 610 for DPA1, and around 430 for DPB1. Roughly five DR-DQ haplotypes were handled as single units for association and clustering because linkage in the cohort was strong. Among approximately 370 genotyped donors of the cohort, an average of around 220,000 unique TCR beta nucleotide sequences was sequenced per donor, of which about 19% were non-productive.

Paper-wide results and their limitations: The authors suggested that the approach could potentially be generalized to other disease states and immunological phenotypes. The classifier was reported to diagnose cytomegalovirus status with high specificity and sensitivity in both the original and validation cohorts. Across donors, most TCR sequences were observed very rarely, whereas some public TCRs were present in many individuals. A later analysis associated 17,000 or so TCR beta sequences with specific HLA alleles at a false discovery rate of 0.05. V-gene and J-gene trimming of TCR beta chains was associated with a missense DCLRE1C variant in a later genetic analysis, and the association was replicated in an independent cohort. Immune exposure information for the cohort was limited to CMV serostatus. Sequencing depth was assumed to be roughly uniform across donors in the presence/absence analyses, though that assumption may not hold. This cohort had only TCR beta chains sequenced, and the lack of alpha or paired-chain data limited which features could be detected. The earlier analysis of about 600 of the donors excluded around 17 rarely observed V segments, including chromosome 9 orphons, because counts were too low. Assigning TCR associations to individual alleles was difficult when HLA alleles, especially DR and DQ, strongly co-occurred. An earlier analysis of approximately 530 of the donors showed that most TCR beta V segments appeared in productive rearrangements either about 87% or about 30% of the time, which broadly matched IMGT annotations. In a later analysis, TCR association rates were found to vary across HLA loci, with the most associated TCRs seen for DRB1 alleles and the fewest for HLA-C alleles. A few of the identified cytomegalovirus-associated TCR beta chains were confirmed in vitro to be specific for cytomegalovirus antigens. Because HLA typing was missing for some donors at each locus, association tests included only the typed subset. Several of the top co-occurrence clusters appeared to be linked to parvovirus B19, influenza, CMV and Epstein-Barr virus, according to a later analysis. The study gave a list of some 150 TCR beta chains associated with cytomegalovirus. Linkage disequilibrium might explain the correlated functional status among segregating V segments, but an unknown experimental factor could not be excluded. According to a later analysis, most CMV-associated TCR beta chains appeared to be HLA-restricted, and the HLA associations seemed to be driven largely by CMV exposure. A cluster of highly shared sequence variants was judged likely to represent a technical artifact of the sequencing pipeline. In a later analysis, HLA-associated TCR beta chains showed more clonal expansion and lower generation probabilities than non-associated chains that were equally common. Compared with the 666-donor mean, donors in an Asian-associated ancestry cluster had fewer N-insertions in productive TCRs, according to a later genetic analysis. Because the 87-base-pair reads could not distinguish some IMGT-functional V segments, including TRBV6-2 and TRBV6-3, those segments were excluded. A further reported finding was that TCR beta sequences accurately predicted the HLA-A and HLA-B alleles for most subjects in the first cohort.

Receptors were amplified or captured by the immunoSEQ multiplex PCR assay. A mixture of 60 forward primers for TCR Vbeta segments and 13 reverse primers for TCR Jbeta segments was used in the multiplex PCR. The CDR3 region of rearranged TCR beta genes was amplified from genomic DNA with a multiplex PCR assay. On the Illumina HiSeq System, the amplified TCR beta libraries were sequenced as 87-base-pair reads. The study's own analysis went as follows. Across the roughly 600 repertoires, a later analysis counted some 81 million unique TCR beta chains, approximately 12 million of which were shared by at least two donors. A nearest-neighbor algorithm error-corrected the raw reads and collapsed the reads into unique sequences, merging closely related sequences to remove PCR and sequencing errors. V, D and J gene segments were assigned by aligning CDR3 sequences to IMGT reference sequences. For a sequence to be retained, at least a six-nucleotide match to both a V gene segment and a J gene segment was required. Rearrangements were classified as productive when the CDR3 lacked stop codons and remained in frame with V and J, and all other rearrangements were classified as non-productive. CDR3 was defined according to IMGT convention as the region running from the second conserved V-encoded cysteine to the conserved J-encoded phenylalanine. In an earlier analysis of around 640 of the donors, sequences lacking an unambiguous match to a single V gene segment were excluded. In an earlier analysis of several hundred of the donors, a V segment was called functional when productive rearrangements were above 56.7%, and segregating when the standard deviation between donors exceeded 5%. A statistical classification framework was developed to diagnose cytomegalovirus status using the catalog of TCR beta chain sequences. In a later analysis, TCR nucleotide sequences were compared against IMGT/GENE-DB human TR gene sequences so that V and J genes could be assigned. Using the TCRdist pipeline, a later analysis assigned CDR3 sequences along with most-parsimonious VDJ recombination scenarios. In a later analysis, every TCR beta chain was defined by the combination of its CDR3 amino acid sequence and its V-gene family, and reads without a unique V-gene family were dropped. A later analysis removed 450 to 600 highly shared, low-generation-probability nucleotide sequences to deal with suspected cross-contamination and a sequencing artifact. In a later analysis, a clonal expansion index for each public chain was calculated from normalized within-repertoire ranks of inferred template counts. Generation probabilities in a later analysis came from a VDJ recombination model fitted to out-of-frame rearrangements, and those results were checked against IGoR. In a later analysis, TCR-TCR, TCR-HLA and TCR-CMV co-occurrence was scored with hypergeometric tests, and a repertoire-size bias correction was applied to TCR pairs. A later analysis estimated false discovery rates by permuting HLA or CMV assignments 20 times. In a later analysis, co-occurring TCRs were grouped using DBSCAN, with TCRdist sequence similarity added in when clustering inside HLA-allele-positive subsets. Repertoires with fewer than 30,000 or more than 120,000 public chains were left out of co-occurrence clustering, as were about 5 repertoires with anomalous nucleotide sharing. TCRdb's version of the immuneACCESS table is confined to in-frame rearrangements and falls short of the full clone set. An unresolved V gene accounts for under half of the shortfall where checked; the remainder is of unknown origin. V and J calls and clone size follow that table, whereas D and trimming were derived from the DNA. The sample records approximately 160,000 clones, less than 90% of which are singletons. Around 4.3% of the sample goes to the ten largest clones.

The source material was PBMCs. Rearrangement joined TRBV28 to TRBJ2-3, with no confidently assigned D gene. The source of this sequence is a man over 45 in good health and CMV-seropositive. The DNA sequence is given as TGTGCCAGCAGTACCAATCTAGGAGATACGCAGTATTTT. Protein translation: CASSTNLGDTQYF.